This T cell receptor beta chain is drawn from a study of a mutant IDH1 vaccine in newly diagnosed glioma (dated by TCRdb to the early 2020s). Background on the whole study: Patients received eight vaccinations in weeks 1, 3, 5, 7, 11, 15, 19 and 23, corresponding to visits V03 through V10. Peripheral blood was drawn at six visits: V03 (baseline), V05, V07, V10, V12 and V13. Longitudinal TCRB deep sequencing was performed for about two dozen treated patients wherever samples were available for exploratory analyses. Of the 25 to 35 patients who were treated, 62.5% were male and around 38% were female, and the mean age was about 40 years. Vaccination was initiated 4-6 weeks after radiotherapy alone, or concurrently with temozolomide cycles in the chemotherapy-containing groups. Prior to enrollment, patients had been given standard therapy consisting of radiotherapy alone, temozolomide alone, or radiochemotherapy with temozolomide, with the combination given to most patients. Overall study outcomes, separate from this receptor: PBMC samples for TCRB deep sequencing were selected based on availability. The authors noted that analyses of patient blood samples could not be reproduced because of sample limitations. Changes in the top peripheral T cell clonotypes picked up by TCRB sequencing did not appear to be linked to pseudoprogression. Immune responses induced by the vaccine were seen in over 80% of patients across multiple MHC alleles.

This specimen's time point label, interpreted: week 5, during vaccination. A 20-mer mutant IDH1 peptide at 300 micrograms in Montanide made up each vaccine dose, which was injected subcutaneously together with topical imiquimod. The donors had newly diagnosed IDH1-mutant astrocytomas of WHO grade 3 or 4 that showed loss of nuclear ATRX. The samples were drawn from NOA16, a multicentre, single-arm, open-label phase I trial in Germany that tested a mutant IDH1 peptide vaccine in humans for the first time. Genomic DNA for TCRB sequencing was extracted from EDTA blood using the DNeasy Blood and Tissue Kit. With regard to this clone: Its antigen is unknown. Base qualities are missing; no much larger clone stands one base away.

The library was produced with the immunoSEQ multiplex PCR assay. Rearranged TCR beta chain sequences were amplified using the hsTCRB Kit according to the manufacturer's protocol. An Illumina MiSeq was used to sequence the TCRB libraries. The study's processing was this. Demultiplexing, trimming and gene mapping were performed with the kit vendor's proprietary platform. Drawn from immuneACCESS, this table holds only the in-frame rearrangements with V and J called that TCRdb kept. Clones are partly lost; checked studies trace under half to an unresolved V gene and leave the rest unexplained. The DNA gave D and trimming, while V, J and clone size come from that table. This sample holds some 55,000 clones; around 89% were observed only once. Roughly 5.1% of the sample rests with the top ten. This receptor was identified in a woman aged 40 to 49 with glioma. The sequenced sample was PBMCs, obtained from a glioma patient whose treatment included an IDH1 peptide vaccine.

The CDR3 loop reads CASSYPTSEIEDTQYF. The nucleotide sequence is given as TGTGCCAGCAGCTATCCGACTAGCGAGATTGAAGATACGCAGTATTTT. The rearranged chain carries TRBV7-2 and TRBJ2-3; 8 bases in the junction line up with TRBD2. V is pruned by 4 bases and J by 5 bases, leaving 11 bases of the junction without a gene match. The germline V gene provides CDR1 SGHTA and CDR2 FQGNSA. The CDR3, from cysteine to phenylalanine, totals 16 residues. Only CDR3 DNA is held: 48 bases, read in frame from base 1.